One and the same sample provided the 14 T cell receptor beta chains below, sequenced in a study of neurological immune-mediated disorders. TCRdb analysed the 5' RACE reads with MiXCR anew, one entry per CDR3 protein. The sample carries tens of thousands of distinct CDR3 sequences, just over 2.5% recorded once. Input material: PBMCs. The source of these receptors is a woman between 25 and 40 years old with multiple sclerosis.

The table lists this clonotype with many counts. This chain uses TRBV27 with TRBJ1-3; weak D call: TRBD1 (5 bases). The CDR3 contains 14 residues. Germline assignment: CDR1 MNHEY and CDR2 SMNVEV (reference sequence). Trimming took off 6 bases at V and 8 bases at J, with 17 bases between the two ends. The CDR3: CASSRGESLDTIYF. The CDR3, as DNA: TGTGCCAGCAGCCGAGGGGAAAGTCTGGACACCATATATTTT.

This clonotype was counted ten times or more. The genes are TRBV19 and TRBJ2-1; D tentatively reads TRBD1 or TRBD2 (5 bases each). The length of the CDR3 is 12 residues. Germline CDR1 is LNHDA and CDR2 is SQIVND (reference sequence). V was pared by 9 bases and J by 4 bases, with 10 bases between. CDR3 in DNA: TGTGCCAGCGGGACGGAGTACAATGAGCAGTTCTTC. Its protein is CASGTEYNEQFF.

This clonotype was seen ten or more times. The chain combines TRBV10-1 with TRBJ1-5, with 10 bases identical to TRBD1. This CDR3 region has 16 residues. CDR1 WNHNN and CDR2 SYGVQD come from the germline V gene (reference sequence). Trimming at V came to 2 bases and at J to 0 bases, leaving 1 base not matched to a gene. CDR3 bases: TGCGCCAGCAGTGAGGGGACAGGGGATAGCAATCAGCCCCAGCATTTT. Amino acids: CASSEGTGDSNQPQHF.

This clonotype was picked up many times. The genes are TRBV4-3 and TRBJ2-7, with 8 bases that match TRBD2. Trimming removed 0 bases from V and 6 bases from J; junction bases left unmatched: 10. Germline CDR1 and CDR2: LGHNA and YSLEER. This CDR3 contains 16 residues. The CDR3 spells CASSQDVAGRTLEQYF. CDR3 coding DNA: TGCGCCAGCAGCCAAGATGTAGCGGGGCGAACTCTCGAGCAGTACTTC.

This clonotype was detected ten times or more. The chain has TRBV5-1 and TRBJ2-7; a weak D match, TRBD1 (5 bases). The CDR3 covers 14 residues. Per the germline V gene, CDR1 is SGHRS and CDR2 is YFSETQ. V was trimmed by 5 bases and J by 2 bases, leaving 14 bases between them. The CDR3 nucleotides are TGCGCCAGCAGGGATGCCCCACAGGCCTACGAGCAGTACTTC. It is translated as CASRDAPQAYEQYF.

The chain employs TRBV7-6 and TRBJ2-7, with 7 nucleotides matching TRBD2. Looked up from germline, CDR1 is SGHVS and CDR2 is FNYEAQ. J was trimmed by 2 bases and V by 5 bases; bases with no gene match: 9. The length of the CDR3 is 15 residues. CDR3 region: CASSLRASGAYEQYF. CDR3 nucleotides: TGTGCCAGCAGCCTCCGGGCTAGCGGTGCCTACGAGCAGTACTTC. Filled out from reference TRBV7-6 and TRBJ2-7, the complete variable domain reads GAGVSQSPRYKVTKRGQDVALRCDPISGHVSLYWYRQALGQGPEFLTYFNYEAQQDKSGLPNDRFSAERPEGSISTLTIQRTEQRDSAMYRCASSLRASGAYEQYFGPGTRLTVT.

This CDR3 is CASSHPLAGDEQYF. The CDR3 nucleotides read TGTGCCAGCAGTCACCCCCTAGCGGGCGACGAGCAGTACTTC. The chain combines TRBV12-3 or TRBV12-4 with TRBJ2-7; 8 bases are shared with TRBD2. Trimming took 5 bases from V and 5 from J; bases not matched to a gene: 8. CDR3 length: 14 residues.

This clonotype has a count of ten or more. V gene TRBV6-5 combines with J gene TRBJ1-1; D is unclear. Germline values: CDR1 MNHEY, CDR2 SVGAGI. V was clipped by 5 bases and J by 0 bases, with 10 bases between them. This CDR3 region has 14 residues. The CDR3 DNA reads as TGTGCCAGCAGTGGAGAGCTGGTGAACACTGAAGCTTTCTTT. It is translated as CASSGELVNTEAFF.

This clonotype was detected ten times or more. V is TRBV12-3 or TRBV12-4 and J is TRBJ2-1; 13 bases are shared with TRBD2. The CDR3 spans 19 residues. Losses at the gene ends were 5 bases for V and 2 bases for J; bases not matched to a gene: 12. The CDR3 sequence: CASSQSGTSGKRAYNEQFF. DNA for the CDR3: TGTGCCAGCAGTCAATCCGGGACTAGCGGGAAGCGGGCCTACAATGAGCAGTTCTTC.

This clonotype was counted ten times or more. CDR3 sequence reads: CASSLEYRSNTGELFF. CDR3 sequence (DNA): TGTGCCAGCAGCTTAGAATACCGATCGAACACCGGGGAGCTGTTTTTT. This chain links TRBV7-2 with TRBJ2-2; D is unresolved. The CDR3 has 16 amino acids. Germline CDR1 SGHTA, CDR2 FQGNSA. The V gene lost 1 base and the J gene lost 0 bases, with 9 bases spanning the gap.

As DNA, the CDR3 is TGCAGCGTTGAAGGTGTGACAGATGACAATGAGCAGTTCTTC. This gives the protein CSVEGVTDDNEQFF. The chain has TRBV29-1 and TRBJ2-1, with a tentative D call TRBD1 (5 bases). Germline loops: CDR1 SQVTM, CDR2 ANQGSEA. V was pared by 1 base and J by 5 bases, with 12 bases between. The CDR3 runs to 14 residues.

This clonotype occurred many times. The rearrangement joins TRBV27 to TRBJ2-3; D is undetermined. Trimming stripped 4 bases from V and 9 bases from J, with 11 bases between. Per the germline V gene, CDR1 is MNHEY and CDR2 is SMNVEV (reference sequence). CDR3 length: 12 amino acids. For the CDR3, the DNA is TGTGCCAGCAGTTCCTCGACCGGAACGCAGTATTTT. Protein sequence: CASSSSTGTQYF.

Many counts were recorded for this clonotype. V usage is TRBV20-1 and J usage is TRBJ2-4; D is perhaps TRBD2 (5 bases). The CDR3 consists of 16 residues. The V and J ends lost 2 bases and 0 bases respectively, with 14 bases between them. Per germline, CDR1 DFQATT and CDR2 SNEGSKA (reference sequence). The CDR3 here is CSARPPTRLAKNIQYF. CDR3 DNA: TGCAGTGCTAGACCACCTACTAGGCTAGCCAAAAACATTCAGTACTTC.

This clonotype was recorded at least ten times. The chain couples TRBV5-1 to TRBJ1-2, with 9 bases identical to TRBD1. Germline assignment: CDR1 SGHRS and CDR2 YFSETQ. The V segment lost 4 bases and the J segment 4 bases; nucleotides outside the gene matches: 8. CDR3 length: 15 amino acids. Written as DNA, the CDR3 is TGCGCCAGCAGCGACACAGGGGGCGCCCCCTATGGCTACACCTTC. Translated, it gives CASSDTGGAPYGYTF. Variable domain in full (rest from reference TRBV5-1 and TRBJ1-2): KAGVTQTPRYLIKTRGQQVTLSCSPISGHRSVSWYQQTPGQGLQFLFEYFSETQRNKGNFPGRFSGRQFSNSRSEMNVSTLELGDSALYLCASSDTGGAPYGYTFGSGTRLTVV.